Listed below are T cell receptor beta chains from one sample, sequenced in a study of blood T cell repertoires in COVID-19. Profiled with immunoSEQ multiplex PCR; TCRdb holds only in-frame clones, not every one. Found here are roughly 410,000 clones, about 87% of them singletons; the top ten hold 2.3%. The specimen sequenced was peripheral blood. All receptors derive from an older woman with COVID-19, enrolled during active disease. Both conserved end residues are trimmed from each CDR3.

TRBV6-2/TRBV6-3,TRBJ1-6,ASNPGTGFISSPLH
TRBV27,TRBJ1-6,ASSLLTGSDSPLH
TRBV6-6,TRBJ2-3,ASSKQGSDTQY
TRBV14,TRBJ2-7,ASSRRQGEGYEQY
TRBV6-5,TRBJ1-1,ASSTTGTGGAEAF
TRBV7-2,TRBJ1-2,ASSLEGRGYYGYT
TRBV19,TRBJ1-1,ASRVRGQNTEAF
TRBV27,TRBJ2-7,ASSLSGGGGGYEQY
TRBV5-1,TRBJ1-4,ASSSQTGGIGEKLF
TRBV28,TRBJ2-3,ASSSSGGSTDTQY
TRBV28,TRBJ1-5,ASSFDRINQPQH